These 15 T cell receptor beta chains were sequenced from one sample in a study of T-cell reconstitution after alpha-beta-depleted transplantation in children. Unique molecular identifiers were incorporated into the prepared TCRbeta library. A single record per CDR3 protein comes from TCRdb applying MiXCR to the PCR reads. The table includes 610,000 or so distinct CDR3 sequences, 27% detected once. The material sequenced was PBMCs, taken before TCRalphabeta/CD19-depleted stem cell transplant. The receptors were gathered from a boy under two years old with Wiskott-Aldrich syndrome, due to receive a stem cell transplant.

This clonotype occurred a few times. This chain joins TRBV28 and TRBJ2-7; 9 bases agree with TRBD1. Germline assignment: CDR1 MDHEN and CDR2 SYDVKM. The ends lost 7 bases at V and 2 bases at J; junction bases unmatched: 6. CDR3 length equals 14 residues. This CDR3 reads CASTRTGDTYEQYF. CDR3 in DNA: TGTGCCAGCACCCGGACAGGGGATACCTACGAGCAGTACTTC. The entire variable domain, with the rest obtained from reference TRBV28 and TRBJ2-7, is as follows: DVKVTQSSRYLVKRTGEKVFLECVQDMDHENMFWYRQDPGLGLRLIYFSYDVKMKEKGDIPEGYSVSREKKERFSLILESASTNQTSMYLCASTRTGDTYEQYFGPGTRLTVT.

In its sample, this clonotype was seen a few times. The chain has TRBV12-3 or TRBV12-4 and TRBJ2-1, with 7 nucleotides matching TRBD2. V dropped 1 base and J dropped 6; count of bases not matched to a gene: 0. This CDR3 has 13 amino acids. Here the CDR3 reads CASSLGTSNEQFF. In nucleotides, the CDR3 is TGTGCCAGCAGTTTAGGGACTAGCAATGAGCAGTTCTTC.

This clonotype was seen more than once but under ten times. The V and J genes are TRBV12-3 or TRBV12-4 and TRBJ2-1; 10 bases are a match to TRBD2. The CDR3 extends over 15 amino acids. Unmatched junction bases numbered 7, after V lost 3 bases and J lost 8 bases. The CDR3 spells CASSLMASGSDEQFF. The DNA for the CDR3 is TGTGCCAGCAGTTTGATGGCTAGCGGGAGCGATGAGCAGTTCTTC.

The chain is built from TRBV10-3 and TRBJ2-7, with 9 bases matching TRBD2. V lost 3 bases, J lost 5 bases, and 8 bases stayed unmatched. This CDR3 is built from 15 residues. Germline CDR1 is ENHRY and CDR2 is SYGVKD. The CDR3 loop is CAISDRGRAGNEQYF. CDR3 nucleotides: TGTGCCATCAGTGATCGCGGGAGGGCCGGAAACGAGCAGTACTTC.

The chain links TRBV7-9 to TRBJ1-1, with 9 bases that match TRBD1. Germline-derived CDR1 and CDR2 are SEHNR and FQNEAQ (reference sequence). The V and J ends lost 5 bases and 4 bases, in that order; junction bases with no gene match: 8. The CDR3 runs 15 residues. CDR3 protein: CASSPGQGVGTEAFF. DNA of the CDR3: TGTGCCAGCAGCCCGGGACAGGGAGTTGGCACTGAAGCTTTCTTT.

The chain's CDR3 is CSASLWTYGYTF. The DNA of the CDR3 is TGCAGTGCTAGTTTATGGACCTATGGCTACACCTTC. The chain employs TRBV20-1 and TRBJ1-2; D gene unclear. V shed 3 bases and J shed 4 bases, with 9 bases lying between them. The CDR3 covers 12 residues. Germline V gene lookup returns CDR1 DFQATT and CDR2 SNEGSKA (reference sequence).

CDR3 in DNA: TGTGCCAGCAGTTACCGGGACAGCCTAATGGAGCAGTACTTC. Amino acids: CASSYRDSLMEQYF. This sequence joins TRBV6-5 and TRBJ2-7; 7 bases agree with TRBD1. Germline trimming cut 2 bases from V and 7 bases from J; bases unmatched to any gene: 8. This CDR3 contains 14 residues. From germline, CDR1 is MNHEY and CDR2 SVGAGI.

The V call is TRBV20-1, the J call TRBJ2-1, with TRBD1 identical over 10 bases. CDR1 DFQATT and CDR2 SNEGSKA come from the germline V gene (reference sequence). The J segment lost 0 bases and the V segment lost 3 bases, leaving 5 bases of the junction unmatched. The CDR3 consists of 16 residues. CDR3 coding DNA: TGCAGTGCTAGGGGGACAGGGGTATCCTCCTACAATGAGCAGTTCTTC. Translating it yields CSARGTGVSSYNEQFF.

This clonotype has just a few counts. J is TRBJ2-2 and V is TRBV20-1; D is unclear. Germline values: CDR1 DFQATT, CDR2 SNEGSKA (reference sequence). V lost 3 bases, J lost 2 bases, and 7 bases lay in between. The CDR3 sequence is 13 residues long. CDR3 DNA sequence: TGCAGTGCTAGTCAGAGTAACACCGGGGAGCTGTTTTTT. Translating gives CSASQSNTGELFF.

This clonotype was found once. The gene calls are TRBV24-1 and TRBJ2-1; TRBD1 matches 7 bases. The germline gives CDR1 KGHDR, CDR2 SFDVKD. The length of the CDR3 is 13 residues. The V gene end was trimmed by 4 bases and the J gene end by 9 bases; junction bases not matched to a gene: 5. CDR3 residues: CATSELQGSEQFF. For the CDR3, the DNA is TGTGCCACCAGTGAGTTACAGGGGAGTGAGCAGTTCTTC.

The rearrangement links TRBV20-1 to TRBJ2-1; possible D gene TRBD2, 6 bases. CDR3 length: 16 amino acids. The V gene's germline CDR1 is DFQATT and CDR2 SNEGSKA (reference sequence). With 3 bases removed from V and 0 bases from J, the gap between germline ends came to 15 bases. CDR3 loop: CSARRGLRYSYNEQFF. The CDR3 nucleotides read TGCAGTGCTAGGAGGGGACTCCGCTACTCCTACAATGAGCAGTTCTTC.

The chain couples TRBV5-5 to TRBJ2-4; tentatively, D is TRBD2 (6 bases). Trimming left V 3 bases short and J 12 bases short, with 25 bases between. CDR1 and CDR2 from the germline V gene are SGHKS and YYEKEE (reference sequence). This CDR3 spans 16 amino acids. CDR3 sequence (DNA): TGTGCCAGCAGCTCGACACCCGACCCGGGAGTGAGACATCAGTACTTC. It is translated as CASSSTPDPGVRHQYF.

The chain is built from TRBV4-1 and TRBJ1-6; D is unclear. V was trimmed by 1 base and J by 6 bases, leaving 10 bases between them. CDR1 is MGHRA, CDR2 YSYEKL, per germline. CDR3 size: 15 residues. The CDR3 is CASSQVGRTNSPLHF. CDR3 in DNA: TGCGCCAGCAGCCAAGTTGGGCGGACTAATTCACCCCTCCACTTT.

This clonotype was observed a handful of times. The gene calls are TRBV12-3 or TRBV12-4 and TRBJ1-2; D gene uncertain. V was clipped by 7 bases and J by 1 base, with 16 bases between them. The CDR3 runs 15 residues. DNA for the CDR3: TGTGCCAGCAAACCCACCGGGGTGGGTAACTATGGCTACACCTTC. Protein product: CASKPTGVGNYGYTF.

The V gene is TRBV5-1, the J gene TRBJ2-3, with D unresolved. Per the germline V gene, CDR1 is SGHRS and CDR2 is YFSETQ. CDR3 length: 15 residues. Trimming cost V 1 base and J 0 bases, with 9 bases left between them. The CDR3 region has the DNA TGCGCCAGCAGCTTGTTCTCCGGTAGCACAGATACGCAGTATTTT. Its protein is CASSLFSGSTDTQYF.